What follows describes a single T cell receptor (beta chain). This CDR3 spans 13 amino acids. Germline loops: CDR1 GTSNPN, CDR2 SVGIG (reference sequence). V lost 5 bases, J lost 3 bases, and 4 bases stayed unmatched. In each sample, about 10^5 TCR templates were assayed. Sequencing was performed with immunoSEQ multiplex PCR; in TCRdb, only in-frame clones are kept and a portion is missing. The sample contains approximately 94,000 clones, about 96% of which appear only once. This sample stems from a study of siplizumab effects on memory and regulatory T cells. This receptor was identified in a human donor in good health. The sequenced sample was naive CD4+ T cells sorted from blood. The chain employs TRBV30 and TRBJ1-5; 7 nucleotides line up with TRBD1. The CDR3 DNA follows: TGTGCCTGGCGGACAGGTTTCAATCAGCCCCAGCATTTT. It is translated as CAWRTGFNQPQHF.